This section outlines one T cell receptor beta chain sequence together with its context. Its antigen remains unidentified. The sample holds no much larger clone one base away, and base qualities are not on file. The source of the sample is a study of shared clonotypes between healthy human individuals (dated by TCRdb to about 2020). For the study in its entirety: A couple of women and three men aged 18 to 49 years were included in the cohort. For each donor, CD4 naive and CD4 memory were each run on three plates, CD8 naive on two plates, and CD8 memory on one plate. Blood TCR repertoires of four to six healthy adults were deeply sequenced to estimate repertoire size and the extent of clonotype sharing between individuals. To increase sequencing depth and limit assay-specific biases, different laboratories used diverse techniques to prepare libraries and sequence TCR repertoires. Per donor, leukapheresis produced somewhere between about 0.9 and 9.5 billion PBMCs.

The donors were healthy, HIV-negative adults with no recently reported acute infections or vaccinations. Only Caucasian adults living in Nashville, Tennessee, USA were represented among the donors. CD4+ T cells were enriched by magnetic negative selection, after which naive cells were positively selected on CD45RA and the negative fraction was taken as the memory subset. Blood was collected by leukapheresis, and PBMCs were isolated by Ficoll-Histopaque density gradient centrifugation and then cryopreserved in liquid nitrogen vapor phase. Purity and quantity of every magnetically sorted T cell population were checked by analytical flow cytometry. Each sorted fraction had its genomic DNA isolated and then quantified by UV absorbance on a Nanodrop 2000c. V trim: 6 bases; J trim: 3 bases; unmatched bases: 6. Via the germline V gene, CDR1 is MNHNS and CDR2 SASEGT. From the cysteine up to the phenylalanine, the CDR3 has a length of 15 residues. Only the CDR3 DNA stays, 45 bases, in frame from base 1.

TCR CDR3 regions were amplified from genomic DNA by multiplex PCR using the deep immunoSEQ assay. Extracted genomic DNA from each cell subset was distributed evenly across all wells of several immunoSEQ 96-well plates, and each plate was treated as a replicate. For sorted subsets, approximately 210 ng of genomic DNA, equivalent to roughly 30,000 T cell genomes, went into each replicate PCR. Purified libraries were measured with a Qubit 3.0 fluorometer, size-checked on a Bioanalyzer 2100, and measured again with the KAPA Library Quantification kit. Every immunoSEQ 96-well plate was sequenced on a dedicated single-read 150-cycle Illumina NextSeq 550 flow cell. Regarding the original processing steps: Because the immunoSEQ output held only junctional sequences and lacked quality scores, the filtering could not match the filtering applied to full-length reads. Sequences were annotated with PyIR, a Python wrapper for IgBLAST v1.9, using IMGT germline references to assign V/J genes and CDR3. Reads were filtered out if the reads had weak V/J assignments (E-value above 1e-6), no CDR3, stop codons, out-of-frame junctions, or ambiguous translated residues. V3J clonotypes were defined by identical inferred V gene, J gene, and CDR3 amino acid sequence. Percentage overlap between repertoires was computed as shared unique clonotypes divided by the size of the smaller repertoire. Richness of each repertoire was evaluated using RTK rarefaction, the Chao1 estimator, and Recon v2.1 estimates of unobserved clonotypes. OLGA was used to compute generation probabilities for all TCRbeta clonotypes that the gDNA method yielded from a few donors. TCRdb retrieved this table from immuneACCESS and kept in-frame rearrangements only. Not all clones are present; in checked studies, unresolved V genes account for under half, and no reason is known for the remainder. V, J and clone size are taken as reported in that table, and D and trimming were inferred from the DNA itself. This sample holds a few million clones; approximately 93% were observed only once. The ten largest clones add up to about 0.39% of the sample.

What the research found in general, with its limitations: The genetic and exposure-history diversity represented was limited by the small number of donors. Sampling was limited to blood, and TCR repertoires in tissue likely differ from TCR repertoires in blood. When a handful of donors were compared, the shared fraction of clonotypes was about 5.4% for naive CD4, about 4% for naive CD8, roughly 2.5% for memory CD4, and around 0.37% for memory CD8. Rarefaction of sorted-subset datasets indicated incomplete sequencing despite the large sequencing depth. Compared with non-shared clonotypes, clonotypes shared by all four sorted-subset donors had higher generation probabilities. Naive subsets generally had larger estimated clonotype richness than memory subsets. Pairwise subsampling indicated that sequencing depth was expected to affect the degree of clonotype sharing among donors.

The rearranged segments are TRBV6-1 and TRBJ2-7; TRBD2 agrees with 12 junctional bases. Source material: naive CD4+ T cells from PBMCs. The intended sense of this specimen's cell subset or site label: CD45RA+ positively selected. The source of this sequence is a man aged 18 to 30 in good health. Some clones in this sample may be carry-over from other donors' samples. The nucleotide sequence is TGTGCCAGCAGCCCGACTAGCGGGGGAATCTACGAGCAGTACTTC. Translated, it gives CASSPTSGGIYEQYF.